One sample yielded the 27 T cell receptor beta chains listed below, sequenced in a study of cytomegalovirus exposure and HLA in healthy donors (dated by TCRdb to about 2017). Libraries came from the immunoSEQ multiplex PCR assay. For the multiplex PCR, a mixture combining 60 forward primers for TCR Vbeta segments and 13 reverse primers for TCR Jbeta segments was used. Sourced from immuneACCESS, this table was stored by TCRdb with only in-frame sequences that have V and J called. A share of the clones is absent; for the studies checked, an unresolved V gene accounts for under half, and the remainder has no known explanation. For this sample there are about 240,000 clones; 80% to 85% appear just once. The ten largest make up almost 8% of the sample. Specimen: PBMCs. The receptors here all came from a woman aged 55 to 70 in good health and CMV-seropositive.

This chain joins TRBV7-2 and TRBJ2-1; 9 nucleotides align to TRBD2. Germline assignment: CDR1 SGHTA and CDR2 FQGNSA. After removal of 3 bases from V and 8 bases from J, the junction contained 8 bases not matched to a gene. CDR3 length: 15 amino acids. In nucleotides, the CDR3 is TGTGCCAGCAGCTTTATAGCGGGAGTGGCGGATGAGCAGTTCTTC. Its translation is CASSFIAGVADEQFF.

This chain joins TRBV30 and TRBJ2-5; 8 bases align to TRBD1. The DNA end is a closer match to TRBJ2-7, so the J assignment may be wrong. The CDR3 has 13 residues. Germline V gene sequence: CDR1 GTSNPN, CDR2 SVGIG (reference sequence). This CDR3 is CAWSRDRPYEQYF. The DNA of the CDR3 is TGTGCCTGGAGCCGGGACAGGCCCTACGAGCAGTACTTC.

The chain uses TRBV7-3 and TRBJ2-1; no firm D call. Looked up from germline, CDR1 is SGHTA and CDR2 is FQGTGA. The CDR3 runs to 13 residues. V was cut by 3 bases and J by 7 bases, with 10 bases left in between. The CDR3: CASSFGTENEQFF. DNA for the CDR3: TGTGCCAGCAGCTTTGGTACAGAGAATGAGCAGTTCTTC. Full variable domain (missing parts from reference TRBV7-3 and TRBJ2-1): GAGVSQTPSNKVTEKGKYVELRCDPISGHTALYWYRQSLGQGPEFLIYFQGTGAADDSGLPNDRFFAVRPEGSVSTLKIQRTERGDSAVYLCASSFGTENEQFFGPGTRLTVL.

A few counts support this clone. J is TRBJ1-2 and V is TRBV7-2; TRBD1 aligns across 10 bases. The J segment lost 8 bases and the V segment lost 5 bases, leaving 8 bases of the junction unmatched. CDR1 is SGHTA and CDR2 is FQGNSA in the germline V gene. CDR3 length: 14 residues. The CDR3 nucleotides are TGTGCCAGCAGCATTGACAGGGGGCCACAGGGCTACACCTTC. This encodes CASSIDRGPQGYTF.

In DNA form, the CDR3 reads TGTGCCAGTAGTACCACGGGTGGAGCAAACTATGGCTACACCTTC. As protein: CASSTTGGANYGYTF. V usage is TRBV19 and J usage is TRBJ1-2, with D uncertain. Germline values: CDR1 LNHDA, CDR2 SQIVND (reference sequence). This CDR3 has 15 residues. V was pared by 4 bases and J by 2 bases, with 14 bases between. Looking up the rest from reference TRBV19 and TRBJ1-2 gives the full variable domain: DGGITQSPKYLFRKEGQNVTLSCEQNLNHDAMYWYRQDPGQGLRLIYYSQIVNDFQKGDIAEGYSVSREKKESFPLTVTSAQKNPTAFYLCASSTTGGANYGYTFGSGTRLTVV.

The genes are TRBV5-1 and TRBJ1-2; the match to TRBD1 covers 7 bases. Trimming at V came to 4 bases and at J to 5 bases, leaving 14 bases not matched to a gene. The CDR3 contains 16 residues. The germline CDR1 and CDR2 sequences are SGHRS and YFSETQ. CDR3 DNA: TGCGCCAGCAGCCCTTTAGGACAGGCCAACGGTTATGGCTACACCTTC. Residues: CASSPLGQANGYGYTF. Full variable domain (missing parts from reference TRBV5-1 and TRBJ1-2): KAGVTQTPRYLIKTRGQQVTLSCSPISGHRSVSWYQQTPGQGLQFLFEYFSETQRNKGNFPGRFSGRQFSNSRSEMNVSTLELGDSALYLCASSPLGQANGYGYTFGSGTRLTVV.

The CDR3 is CASSRQRGETQYF. CDR3 DNA sequence: TGTGCCAGCAGTAGACAGAGGGGGGAGACCCAGTACTTC. This chain links TRBV6-1 with TRBJ2-5; tentatively, D is TRBD1 (6 bases). CDR3 length: 13 residues. The V gene lost 5 bases and the J gene lost 5 bases, with 12 bases spanning the gap. In germline, CDR1 is MNHNS, CDR2 SASEGT.

CDR3 DNA sequence: TGTGCCAGCAGCCAAGCCTTTGCGATCGGTACCTCAGAGACCCAGTACTTC. It translates to CASSQAFAIGTSETQYF. The rearrangement uses TRBV4-2 and TRBJ2-5; D uncertain. Per the germline V gene, CDR1 is LGHNA and CDR2 is YNFKEQ. Trimming pared 1 base from V and 4 bases from J, leaving 19 bases between. The CDR3 extends over 17 amino acids.

The V gene is TRBV6-5, the J gene TRBJ1-2, with TRBD1 matching 7 bases. V trimming: 0 bases; J trimming: 6 bases; junction bases outside the gene matches: 4. The CDR3 consists of 14 residues. Germline V gene lookup returns CDR1 MNHEY and CDR2 SVGAGI. CDR3 sequence reads: CASSYSRQGHGYTF. The CDR3 nucleotides are TGTGCCAGCAGTTACTCGAGACAGGGACATGGCTACACCTTC.

CDR3 DNA sequence: TGTGCCAGCAGGGTCGACTCGGCGGATAGCTACGAGCAGTACTTC. This encodes CASRVDSADSYEQYF. The chain combines TRBV6-1 with TRBJ2-7; D is undetermined. This CDR3 region has 15 residues. The germline CDR1 and CDR2 sequences are MNHNS and SASEGT. Deletions cut 6 bases from V and 3 bases from J, with 18 bases between.

The V and J genes are TRBV20-1 and TRBJ1-2; D is undetermined. V was clipped by 3 bases and J by 2 bases, with 4 bases between them. The CDR3 extends over 11 amino acids. Germline V gene lookup returns CDR1 DFQATT and CDR2 SNEGSKA (reference sequence). The CDR3 protein is CSASENYGYTF. CDR3 in DNA: TGCAGTGCTAGTGAGAACTATGGCTACACCTTC.

The rearrangement links TRBV18 to TRBJ2-7; 14 bases are a match to TRBD2. The CDR3 runs 16 residues. Germline trimming cut 3 bases from V and 10 bases from J; bases unmatched to any gene: 11. Per germline, CDR1 KGHSH and CDR2 LQKENI. The CDR3 region is CASSPPGLAGAASQYF. The CDR3 DNA reads TGTGCCAGCTCACCCCCGGGACTAGCGGGAGCCGCTTCTCAGTACTTC. The variable domain in full, with the rest retrieved from reference TRBV18 and TRBJ2-7, is NAGVMQNPRHLVRRRGQEARLRCSPMKGHSHVYWYRQLPEEGLKFMVYLQKENIIDESGMPKERFSAEFPKEGPSILRIQQVVRGDSAAYFCASSPPGLAGAASQYFGPGTRLTVT.

The J gene is TRBJ2-2, the V gene TRBV10-3, with D possibly matching TRBD2 (5 bases). In germline, CDR1 is ENHRY, CDR2 SYGVKD. Trimming removed 0 bases from V and 5 bases from J, with 13 bases in between. The length of the CDR3 is 16 residues. CDR3 coding DNA: TGTGCCATCAGTGAGTCCGGCGGGCTGGGGACCGGGGAGCTGTTTTTT. Translation: CAISESGGLGTGELFF.

In nucleotides, the CDR3 is TGTGCCAGCAGCCCGGGACAGGGGGACTATGGCTACACCTTC. Encoded protein: CASSPGQGDYGYTF. J is TRBJ1-2 and V is TRBV7-2; TRBD1 agrees at 11 bases. The V segment lost 5 bases and the J segment 3 bases; nucleotides outside the gene matches: 2. Germline CDR1 and CDR2: SGHTA and FQGNSA. The CDR3 loop spans 14 amino acids.

This rearrangement joins TRBV5-8 to TRBJ2-3, with unresolved D. The length of the CDR3 is 11 residues. From germline, CDR1 is SGHTS and CDR2 YDEGEE. Trimming removed 4 bases from V and 6 bases from J, with 6 bases in between. The CDR3 here is CASSVMDTQYF. Here the CDR3 DNA reads TGTGCCAGCAGCGTCATGGATACGCAGTATTTT.

The CDR3 is CASSLQTGNTGELFF. In DNA form, the CDR3 reads TGCGCCAGCAGCTTACAGACAGGGAACACCGGGGAGCTGTTTTTT. The chain couples TRBV5-1 to TRBJ2-2, with D maybe TRBD1 (6 bases). The CDR3 extends over 15 amino acids. Deletions cut 2 bases from V and 1 base from J, with 9 bases between. Germline lookup yields CDR1 SGHRS and CDR2 YFSETQ.

The gene calls are TRBV7-3 and TRBJ1-4, with 9 bases that match TRBD1. The CDR3 has 15 residues. In germline, CDR1 is SGHTA, CDR2 FQGTGA. The junction had 6 bases not matched to a gene; V was cut back by 5 bases and J by 5 bases. CDR3 coding DNA: TGTGCCAGCAGCCCGACGGGACAGGGAAATGAAAAACTGTTTTTT. Protein product: CASSPTGQGNEKLFF. The complete variable domain, with remaining parts taken from reference TRBV7-3 and TRBJ1-4, reads GAGVSQTPSNKVTEKGKYVELRCDPISGHTALYWYRQSLGQGPEFLIYFQGTGAADDSGLPNDRFFAVRPEGSVSTLKIQRTERGDSAVYLCASSPTGQGNEKLFFGSGTQLSVL.

DNA for the CDR3: TGTGCCAGCAGCTTCGGGGAGTATCGCACAGATACGCAGTATTTT. Protein product: CASSFGEYRTDTQYF. The rearrangement links TRBV11-2 to TRBJ2-3; TRBD2 is a possible D gene (5 bases). Germline V gene data show CDR1 as SGHAT and CDR2 as FQNNGV. The length of the CDR3 is 15 residues. The V and J ends lost 3 bases and 1 base respectively, with 11 bases between them.

The DNA for the CDR3 is TGTGCCAGCAGCGTCGGAGGGGCGAGTGGTCAGCCCCAGCATTTT. Protein product: CASSVGGASGQPQHF. The V call is TRBV9, the J call TRBJ1-5; possible D gene TRBD1, 5 bases. CDR3 size: 15 residues. Trimming took off 2 bases at V and 6 bases at J, with 15 bases between the two ends. Germline assignment: CDR1 SGDLS and CDR2 YYNGEE.

The chain has TRBV29-1 and TRBJ2-7; TRBD1 matches 10 bases. Germline V CDR1 and CDR2: SQVTM, ANQGSEA. Trimming at V came to 6 bases and at J to 4 bases, leaving 12 bases not matched to a gene. The length of the CDR3 is 15 residues. Here the CDR3 DNA reads TGCAGCGTGGTCGTCCGGGACAGGGGTGGATACGAGCAGTACTTC. Translation: CSVVVRDRGGYEQYF.

The chain carries TRBV5-6 and TRBJ2-7, with 15 nucleotides matching TRBD2. CDR1 is SGHDT and CDR2 is YYEEEE in the germline V gene. This CDR3 region has 17 residues. V shed 4 bases and J 3 bases; nucleotides not matched to a gene: 8. CDR3 sequence reads: CASSGGLAGGISYEQYF. Here the CDR3 DNA reads TGTGCCAGCAGCGGTGGACTAGCGGGAGGGATCAGCTACGAGCAGTACTTC.

The gene calls are TRBV5-1 and TRBJ2-2; TRBD1 might be the D (5 bases). Trimming shortened V by 1 base and J by 1 base, and 11 bases separated the two germline ends. The CDR3 is made up of 16 amino acids. Germline CDR1 and CDR2: SGHRS and YFSETQ. CDR3 region: CASSLTAGLNTGELFF. The CDR3 nucleotides read TGCGCCAGCAGCTTGACCGCAGGGTTGAACACCGGGGAGCTGTTTTTT.

J is TRBJ2-5 and V is TRBV5-1, with D hard to call. The DNA end is a closer match to TRBJ2-7, so the J assignment may be wrong. The CDR3 is made up of 15 amino acids. The germline CDR1 and CDR2 sequences are SGHRS and YFSETQ. CDR3 sequence: CASSLDGGIVYEQYF. The CDR3 coding sequence is TGCGCCAGCAGCTTGGATGGCGGTATCGTCTACGAGCAGTACTTC.

The rearrangement uses TRBV28 and TRBJ1-1; D ambiguous. In germline, CDR1 is MDHEN, CDR2 SYDVKM. Trimming removed 3 bases from V and 1 base from J, with 12 bases in between. The CDR3 covers 15 residues. The CDR3 spells CASSLWRARNTEAFF. In nucleotides, the CDR3 is TGTGCCAGCAGTTTGTGGCGGGCAAGGAACACTGAAGCTTTCTTT.

The chain recombines TRBV15 with TRBJ2-2, with TRBD1 identical over 7 bases. Germline lookup yields CDR1 LNHNV and CDR2 YYDKDF (reference sequence). The CDR3 contains 14 residues. V shed 2 bases, J shed 6 bases, and the junction held 3 bases outside the gene matches. The CDR3 is CATSRPTGPGELFF. The CDR3 region has the DNA TGTGCCACCAGCAGACCGACAGGGCCCGGGGAGCTGTTTTTT. The variable domain in full, with the rest retrieved from reference TRBV15 and TRBJ2-2, is DAMVIQNPRYQVTQFGKPVTLSCSQTLNHNVMYWYQQKSSQAPKLLFHYYDKDFNNEADTPDNFQSRRPNTSFCFLDIRSPGLGDTAMYLCATSRPTGPGELFFGEGSRLTVL.

The V gene is TRBV19, the J gene TRBJ1-1; D not certain. The CDR3 length is 14 residues. Trimming stripped 7 bases from V and 6 bases from J, with 18 bases between. From germline, CDR1 is LNHDA and CDR2 SQIVND (reference sequence). DNA for the CDR3: TGTGCCAGTATTCTAAGGGAGGGTTTGGCTGAAGCTTTCTTT. Its protein product is CASILREGLAEAFF.

The rearrangement uses TRBV5-1 and TRBJ1-6; D is possibly TRBD1 (5 bases). With 7 bases removed from V and 8 bases from J, the gap between germline ends came to 10 bases. The germline CDR1 and CDR2 sequences are SGHRS and YFSETQ. This CDR3 has 12 amino acids. CDR3 sequence: CASGTGDSPLHF. In nucleotides, the CDR3 is TGCGCCAGCGGTACGGGGGATTCACCCCTCCACTTT.